This is a list of T cell receptor beta chains from one sample in a study of shared clonotypes between healthy human individuals. The method was immunoSEQ multiplex PCR; TCRdb's version includes in-frame clones alone and lacks a portion of them. Of approximately 1,500,000 clones detected, over 95% appear once; the ten largest clones hold over 1%. The source material was naive CD4+ T cells sorted from blood. These receptor sequences come from a man aged 25-40 years in good health. Both conserved end residues are part of each CDR3. D genes are given only for firm matches. Not every row has a clone size; where given, it reads once, few, many or a size class.

V	J	size	D	CDR3	DNA
TRBV5-4	TRBJ2-5	once	NA	CASSPKTAMETQYF	TGTGCCAGCAGCCCTAAGACCGCGATGGAGACCCAGTACTTC
TRBV9	TRBJ2-7	NA	TRBD1	CASSVGQGAGYEQYF	TGTGCCAGCAGCGTGGGACAGGGGGCTGGCTACGAGCAGTACTTC
TRBV19	TRBJ1-3	NA	NA	CASSIGRRKSGNTIYF	TGTGCCAGTAGTATAGGACGGCGCAAGTCTGGAAACACCATATATTTT
TRBV19	TRBJ2-3	NA	NA	CASSNAAPDTQYF	TGTGCCAGTAGTAATGCGGCCCCAGATACGCAGTATTTT
TRBV5-1	TRBJ2-1	NA	TRBD1	CASSGWDRDYNEQFF	TGCGCCAGCAGTGGATGGGACAGGGACTACAATGAGCAGTTCTTC
TRBV7-9	TRBJ1-1	NA	NA	CASSLAGSRGTTEAFF	TGTGCCAGCAGCTTAGCGGGTTCGCGGGGCACAACTGAAGCTTTCTTT
TRBV9	TRBJ2-3	NA	TRBD2	CASSETSRIDTDTQYF	TGTGCCAGCTCAGAGACTAGCAGAATTGACACAGATACGCAGTATTTT
TRBV7-9	TRBJ2-5	NA	NA	CASSLTGYQETQYF	TGTGCCAGCAGCCTCACAGGGTACCAAGAGACCCAGTACTTC
TRBV2	TRBJ2-7	once	NA	CASSGDRAYEQYF	TGTGCCAGCAGCGGGGACCGAGCCTACGAGCAGTACTTC
TRBV19	TRBJ1-1	NA	TRBD1	CASSMGTGYIEAFF	TGTGCCAGTAGTATGGGGACAGGGTATATCGAAGCTTTCTTT
TRBV11-2	TRBJ2-5	NA	TRBD2	CASSFIQLAGEEETQYF	TGTGCCAGCAGCTTCATACAACTAGCGGGTGAGGAAGAGACCCAGTACTTC
TRBV11-3	TRBJ2-7	NA	NA	CASSPLSYEQYF	TGTGCCAGCAGTCCCCTCTCCTACGAGCAGTACTTC
TRBV4-3	TRBJ2-3	NA	TRBD2	CASSQGASGSSDTQYF	TGCGCCAGCAGCCAAGGGGCTAGCGGGAGCTCAGATACGCAGTATTTT
TRBV7-9	TRBJ1-3	NA	NA	CASRQTASGNTIYF	TGTGCCAGCAGACAGACAGCCTCTGGAAACACCATATATTTT
TRBV5-1	TRBJ2-7	NA	NA	CASSLNAANYEQYF	TGCGCCAGCAGCTTGAATGCGGCGAACTACGAGCAGTACTTC
TRBV7-6	TRBJ2-7	NA	NA	CASSRSLSYEQYF	TGTGCCAGCAGCCGGTCGTTATCCTACGAGCAGTACTTC
TRBV6-6	TRBJ2-3	NA	NA	CASSFTGRAQYF	TGTGCCAGCAGTTTCACGGGGCGCGCGCAGTATTTT
TRBV6-6	TRBJ2-7	NA	NA	CASSYGFGLSYEQYF	TGTGCCAGCAGTTATGGATTCGGGCTGTCCTACGAGCAGTACTTC
TRBV7-6	TRBJ2-3	NA	NA	CASSLGVGAPSTDTQYF	TGTGCCAGCAGCTTAGGGGTGGGAGCCCCCAGCACAGATACGCAGTATTTT
TRBV28	TRBJ2-7	NA	NA	CASITAGQPYEQYF	TGTGCCAGCATCACAGCTGGACAACCCTACGAGCAGTACTTC
TRBV4-1	TRBJ1-2	NA	NA	CASSQGAGGYTF	TGCGCCAGCAGCCAGGGGGCGGGCGGCTACACCTTC
TRBV5-8	TRBJ1-1	NA	NA	CASSLGAIARNTEAFF	TGTGCCAGCAGCTTGGGGGCCATTGCGAGGAACACTGAAGCTTTCTTT
TRBV5-1	TRBJ2-7	NA	NA	CASSLVRGMGSYEQYF	TGCGCCAGCAGCTTGGTACGCGGTATGGGCTCCTACGAGCAGTACTTC
TRBV5-1	TRBJ2-3	NA	NA	CASSLIAGTDTQYF	TGCGCCAGCAGCTTGATTGCGGGGACAGATACGCAGTATTTT
TRBV6-5	TRBJ2-2	once	NA	CASSYSRSNTGELFF	TGTGCCAGCAGTTACTCAAGATCGAACACCGGGGAGCTGTTTTTT
TRBV27	TRBJ2-7	NA	NA	CASSSNRKRPEQYF	TGTGCCAGCAGTTCTAACAGGAAGAGACCCGAGCAGTACTTC
TRBV6-5	TRBJ1-6	NA	NA	CASTLRLNSPLHF	TGTGCCAGCACCCTACGACTGAATTCACCCCTCCACTTT
TRBV6-5	TRBJ1-5	NA	NA	CASSYAAGNQPQHF	TGTGCCAGCAGTTACGCAGCAGGAAATCAGCCCCAGCATTTT
TRBV7-3	TRBJ1-1	NA	NA	CASSLRGLNTEAFF	TGTGCCAGCAGCTTAAGGGGCTTGAACACTGAAGCTTTCTTT
TRBV7-2	TRBJ1-1	NA	NA	CASSSLPGMNTEAFF	TGTGCCAGCAGCTCCCTGCCAGGGATGAACACTGAAGCTTTCTTT
TRBV28	TRBJ2-7	NA	NA	CASSPKPRFKGYEQYF	TGTGCCAGCAGTCCGAAACCACGATTCAAGGGGTACGAGCAGTACTTC
TRBV27	TRBJ2-7	NA	TRBD2	CASSPRTSGIPYEQYF	TGTGCCAGCAGTCCACGGACTAGCGGGATCCCCTACGAGCAGTACTTC
TRBV7-2	TRBJ2-3	NA	TRBD2	CASSPPGSGRGTDTQYF	TGTGCCAGCAGCCCCCCCGGTAGCGGGAGGGGAACAGATACGCAGTATTTT
TRBV23-1	TRBJ1-2	NA	NA	CASISQGWSYGYTF	TGCGCCAGTATCAGCCAGGGGTGGTCCTATGGCTACACCTTC
TRBV11-2	TRBJ2-7	NA	NA	CASSLVVAEQYF	TGTGCCAGCAGCTTAGTAGTTGCCGAGCAGTACTTC
TRBV5-1	TRBJ1-1	NA	NA	CASSYGGVGTEAFF	TGCGCCAGCAGCTACGGAGGGGTGGGCACTGAAGCTTTCTTT
TRBV18	TRBJ2-2	NA	NA	CASSLLTWDAANTGELFF	TGTGCCAGCTCATTACTCACCTGGGACGCCGCGAACACCGGGGAGCTGTTTTTT
TRBV5-4	TRBJ2-5	NA	NA	CASSRMATDQETQYF	TGTGCCAGCAGCAGAATGGCCACAGATCAAGAGACCCAGTACTTC
TRBV19	TRBJ1-2	once	NA	CASSEDGTYGYTF	TGTGCCAGTAGCGAGGACGGCACCTATGGCTACACCTTC
TRBV5-1	TRBJ2-7	NA	TRBD2	CASSLGGGSYLRSYEQYF	TGCGCCAGCAGCTTGGGCGGCGGGAGTTACTTAAGGTCCTACGAGCAGTACTTC
TRBV5-1	TRBJ2-7	NA	TRBD2	CASSLSPWTSGKRFSSYEQYF	TGCGCCAGCAGCTTGTCCCCTTGGACTAGCGGGAAGAGGTTTAGTTCCTACGAGCAGTACTTC
TRBV7-8	TRBJ2-7	NA	NA	CAGGAGSYEQYF	TGTGCAGGTGGGGCGGGGTCCTACGAGCAGTACTTC
TRBV30	TRBJ1-1	NA	NA	CAWSPRGMNTEAFF	TGTGCCTGGAGTCCCCGTGGAATGAACACTGAAGCTTTCTTT
TRBV2	TRBJ2-7	NA	TRBD1	CASSEAPIGTGVYEQYF	TGTGCCAGCAGTGAAGCTCCGATCGGGACAGGGGTCTACGAGCAGTACTTC
TRBV11-2	TRBJ2-4	NA	NA	CASTLGANIQYF	TGTGCCAGCACTCTCGGGGCGAACATTCAGTACTTC
TRBV6-1	TRBJ2-7	NA	NA	CAIQHGPYEQYF	TGTGCCATCCAACACGGGCCCTACGAGCAGTACTTC
TRBV5-1	TRBJ2-7	NA	TRBD2	CASSQVAGGPYEQYF	TGCGCCAGCAGCCAAGTAGCGGGAGGGCCCTACGAGCAGTACTTC
TRBV7-2	TRBJ2-7	NA	NA	CASRRPGRRYEQYF	TGTGCCAGCAGACGACCGGGTCGTAGATACGAGCAGTACTTC
TRBV6-5	TRBJ1-2	NA	NA	CASSYEYGGYGYTF	TGTGCCAGCAGTTACGAGTATGGGGGGTATGGCTACACCTTC
TRBV2	TRBJ2-3	NA	TRBD2	CASSEASGRDTQYF	TGTGCCAGCAGTGAGGCTAGCGGGAGAGATACGCAGTATTTT
TRBV18	TRBJ1-1	NA	TRBD1	CASSLQGSSTEAFF	TGTGCCAGCTCGCTACAGGGGTCTAGCACTGAAGCTTTCTTT
TRBV11-3	TRBJ2-7	NA	TRBD2	CASSFRDYLSYEQYF	TGTGCCAGCAGCTTCCGGGACTACCTCTCCTACGAGCAGTACTTC